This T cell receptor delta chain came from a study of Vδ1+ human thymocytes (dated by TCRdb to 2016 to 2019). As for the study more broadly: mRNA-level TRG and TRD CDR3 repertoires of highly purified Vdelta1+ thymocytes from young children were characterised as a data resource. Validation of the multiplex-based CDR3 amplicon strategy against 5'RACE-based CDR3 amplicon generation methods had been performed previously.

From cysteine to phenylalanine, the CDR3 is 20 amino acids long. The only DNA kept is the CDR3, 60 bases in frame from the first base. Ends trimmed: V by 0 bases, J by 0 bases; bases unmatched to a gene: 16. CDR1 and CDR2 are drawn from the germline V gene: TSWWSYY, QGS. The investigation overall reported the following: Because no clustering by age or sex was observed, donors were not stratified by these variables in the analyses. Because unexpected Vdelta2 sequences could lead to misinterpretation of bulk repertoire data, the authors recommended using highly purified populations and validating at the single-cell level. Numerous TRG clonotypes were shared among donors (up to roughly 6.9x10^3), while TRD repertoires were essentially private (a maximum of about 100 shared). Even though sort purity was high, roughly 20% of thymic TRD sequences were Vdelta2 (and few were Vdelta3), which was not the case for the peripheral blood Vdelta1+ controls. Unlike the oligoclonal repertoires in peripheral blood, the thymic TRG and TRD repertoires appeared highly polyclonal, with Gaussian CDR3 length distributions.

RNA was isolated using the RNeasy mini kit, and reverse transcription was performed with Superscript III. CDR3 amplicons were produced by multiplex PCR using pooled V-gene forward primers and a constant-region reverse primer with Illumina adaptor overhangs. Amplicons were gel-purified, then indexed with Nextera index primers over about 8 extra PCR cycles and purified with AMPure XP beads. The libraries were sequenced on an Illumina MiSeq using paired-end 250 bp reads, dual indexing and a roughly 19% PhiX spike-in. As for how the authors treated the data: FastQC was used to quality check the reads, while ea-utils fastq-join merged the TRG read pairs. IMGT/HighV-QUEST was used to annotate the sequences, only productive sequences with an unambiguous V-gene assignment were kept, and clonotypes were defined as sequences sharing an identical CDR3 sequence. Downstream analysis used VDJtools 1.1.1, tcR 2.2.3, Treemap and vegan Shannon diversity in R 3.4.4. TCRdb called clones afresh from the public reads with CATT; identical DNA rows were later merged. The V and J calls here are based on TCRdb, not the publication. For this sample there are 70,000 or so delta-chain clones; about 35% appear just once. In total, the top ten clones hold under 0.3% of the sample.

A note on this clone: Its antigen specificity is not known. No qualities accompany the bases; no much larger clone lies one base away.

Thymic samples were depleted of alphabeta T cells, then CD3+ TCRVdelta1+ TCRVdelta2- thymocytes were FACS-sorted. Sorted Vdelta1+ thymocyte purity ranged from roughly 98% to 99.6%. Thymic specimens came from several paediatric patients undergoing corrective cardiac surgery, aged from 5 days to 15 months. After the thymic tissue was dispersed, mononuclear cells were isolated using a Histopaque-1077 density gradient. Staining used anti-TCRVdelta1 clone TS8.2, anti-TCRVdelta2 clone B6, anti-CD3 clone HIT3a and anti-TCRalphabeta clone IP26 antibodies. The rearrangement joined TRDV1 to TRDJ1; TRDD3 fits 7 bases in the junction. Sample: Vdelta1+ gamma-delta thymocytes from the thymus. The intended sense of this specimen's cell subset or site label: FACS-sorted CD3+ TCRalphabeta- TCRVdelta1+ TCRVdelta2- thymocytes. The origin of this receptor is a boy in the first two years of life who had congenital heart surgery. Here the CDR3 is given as CALGELGGIWYWGYTDKLIF. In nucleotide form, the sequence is TGTGCTCTTGGGGAACTAGGCGGGATATGGTACTGGGGATACACCGATAAACTCATCTTT.